The 25 T cell receptor beta chains given below trace back to one sample, sequenced in a study of cytomegalovirus exposure and HLA in healthy donors. PCR employed 60 Vbeta and 13 Jbeta primers. Clones were read by immunoSEQ multiplex PCR, and TCRdb kept only the in-frame ones, dropping some. Of some 130,000 clones listed, about 83% are singletons. The sequenced sample was PBMCs. The source of these receptors is a girl aged 2 to 10 in good health and CMV-seronegative.

V gene TRBV7-9 combines with J gene TRBJ2-3, with TRBD2 matching over 8 bases. V trimming: 4 bases; J trimming: 2 bases; junction bases outside the gene matches: 5. Germline V gene lookup returns CDR1 SEHNR and CDR2 FQNEAQ (reference sequence). The CDR3 covers 15 residues. The CDR3 protein is CASSYTGRDTDTQYF. CDR3 coding DNA: TGTGCCAGCAGCTATACCGGGAGGGACACAGATACGCAGTATTTT.

The chain employs TRBV4-2 and TRBJ1-4, with a tentative D call TRBD1 (6 bases). This CDR3 has 17 amino acids. Germline V gene sequence: CDR1 LGHNA, CDR2 YNFKEQ. Trimming removed 1 base from V and 7 bases from J, with 19 bases in between. CDR3 DNA: TGTGCCAGCAGCCAAGTATTTATTCAGGGGAGGGTTGAAAAACTGTTTTTT. Amino acids: CASSQVFIQGRVEKLFF.

The gene calls are TRBV27 and TRBJ1-1, with D possibly being TRBD1 (5 bases). Trimming removed 1 base at V and 5 bases at J, with 11 bases between. The CDR3 is 14 amino acids. CDR1 and CDR2 (germline): MNHEY, SMNVEV (reference sequence). The CDR3 protein is CASSLFPGVTEAFF. CDR3 DNA: TGTGCCAGCAGTTTATTCCCGGGGGTGACTGAAGCTTTCTTT.

This clone was seen just once. The chain uses TRBV5-1 and TRBJ2-5; 7 bases are shared with TRBD1. The end of the DNA aligns better with TRBJ2-7, so the J call may be wrong. This CDR3 region has 15 residues. Germline V gives CDR1 SGHRS, CDR2 YFSETQ. The CDR3 is CASSLGQGDSYEQYF. CDR3 nucleotide sequence: TGCGCCAGCAGCTTGGGACAGGGAGACTCCTACGAGCAGTACTTC.

The CDR3 DNA reads as TGTGCCAGCAGGACGACTAGCGGCACAGATACGCAGTATTTT. It yields the protein CASRTTSGTDTQYF. V and J are TRBV6-5 and TRBJ2-3, with 8 bases lining up with TRBD2. Unmatched junction bases numbered 3, after V lost 6 bases and J lost 1 base. Per the germline V gene, CDR1 is MNHEY and CDR2 is SVGAGI. The CDR3 is 14 amino acids.

This rearrangement joins TRBV7-9 to TRBJ2-1; D is unclear. The CDR3 is 10 residues long. The V and J ends lost 3 bases and 9 bases respectively, with 3 bases between them. Per germline, CDR1 SEHNR and CDR2 FQNEAQ (reference sequence). The CDR3 loop reads CASSFLEQFF. CDR3 bases: TGTGCCAGCAGCTTCCTTGAGCAGTTCTTC.

This sequence joins TRBV19 and TRBJ1-5, with TRBD1 as a possible D gene (6 bases). The CDR3 has 15 residues. V was clipped by 7 bases and J by 1 base, with 14 bases between them. The germline V gene encodes CDR1 LNHDA and CDR2 SQIVND (reference sequence). CDR3 region: CASKQGLMSNQPQHF. As DNA, the CDR3 is TGTGCCAGTAAGCAGGGGCTTATGAGCAATCAGCCCCAGCATTTT.

The chain links TRBV30 to TRBJ1-1, with 10 positions matching TRBD1. This CDR3 region has 14 residues. The V gene's germline CDR1 is GTSNPN and CDR2 SVGIG (reference sequence). The V segment lost 5 bases and the J segment 5 bases; nucleotides outside the gene matches: 8. The CDR3 is CAWSTGGKVTEAFF. CDR3 DNA sequence: TGTGCCTGGTCGACAGGGGGCAAGGTAACTGAAGCTTTCTTT.

The J gene is TRBJ2-3, the V gene TRBV15, with D possibly matching TRBD2 (6 bases). This CDR3 is 14 amino acids long. Germline V lookup: CDR1 LNHNV, CDR2 YYDKDF (reference sequence). V dropped 4 bases and J dropped 2 bases, with 10 bases sitting between them. Written as DNA, the CDR3 is TGTGCCACCAGCACGGGACTTCCCACAGATACGCAGTATTTT. Its translation: CATSTGLPTDTQYF.

The V and J genes are TRBV10-3 and TRBJ1-1, with D maybe TRBD1 (6 bases). The CDR3 length is 15 residues. CDR1 ENHRY and CDR2 SYGVKD come from the germline V gene. Between the trimmed V and J ends, which lost 2 bases and 0 bases, there was a span of 10 bases. CDR3 amino acids: CAISELDRMNTEAFF. DNA for the CDR3: TGTGCCATCAGTGAGCTAGACAGGATGAACACTGAAGCTTTCTTT.

The genes are TRBV4-1 and TRBJ1-6; D possibly corresponds to TRBD1 (6 bases). This CDR3 contains 19 residues. Trimming cost V 0 bases and J 0 bases, with 15 bases left between them. In germline, CDR1 is MGHRA, CDR2 YSYEKL. For the CDR3, the DNA is TGCGCCAGCAGCCAAGATGCCGCTCAGGGACACTCCTATAATTCACCCCTCCACTTT. This sequence encodes CASSQDAAQGHSYNSPLHF.

This chain links TRBV28 with TRBJ1-2; D is unresolved. This CDR3 spans 11 amino acids. CDR1 and CDR2 (germline): MDHEN, SYDVKM. V was shortened by 5 bases and J by 4 bases, with 5 bases between the two germline ends. The CDR3 is CASSAGYGYTF. The CDR3 DNA sequence: TGTGCCAGCAGTGCCGGCTATGGCTACACCTTC.

This rearrangement joins TRBV28 to TRBJ1-1; tentative D call: TRBD1 (6 bases). The CDR3 has 14 residues. The ends were cut back, 7 bases at V and 7 bases at J, with 19 bases in the middle. In germline, CDR1 is MDHEN, CDR2 SYDVKM. DNA of the CDR3: TGTGCCAGCAACTCTTTGGGGGGGGCCTATGAAGCTTTCTTT. It specifies CASNSLGGAYEAFF.

This clone was seen once. The chain couples TRBV5-6 to TRBJ2-7; D unresolved. Trimming stripped 6 bases from V and 2 bases from J, with 15 bases between. CDR3 length: 14 amino acids. Germline CDR1 and CDR2: SGHDT and YYEEEE. In DNA form, the CDR3 reads TGTGCCAGCACCTTACTGGAGTCGACCTACGAGCAGTACTTC. It encodes CASTLLESTYEQYF.

This sequence joins TRBV15 and TRBJ1-5; TRBD1 might be the D (6 bases). Germline V lookup: CDR1 LNHNV, CDR2 YYDKDF (reference sequence). The CDR3 totals 16 residues. V was trimmed by 3 bases and J by 0 bases, leaving 12 bases between them. CDR3: CATSSDGTNSNQPQHF. CDR3 DNA: TGTGCCACCAGCAGCGACGGGACAAATAGCAATCAGCCCCAGCATTTT.

V is TRBV11-3 and J is TRBJ1-1, with D unresolved. CDR3 length equals 12 residues. V dropped 4 bases and J dropped 4 bases, with 7 bases sitting between them. Per the germline V gene, CDR1 is SGHNT and CDR2 is YENEEA. The CDR3 sequence is CASSSPGTEAFF. As DNA, the CDR3 is TGTGCCAGCAGCTCCCCCGGCACTGAAGCTTTCTTT.

The chain joins TRBV30 to TRBJ2-3; 11 bases match TRBD2. The germline gives CDR1 GTSNPN, CDR2 SVGIG (reference sequence). This CDR3 region has 15 residues. J gave up 2 bases and V 4 bases, and 5 bases lay outside the gene matches. The CDR3 loop reads CAWILAGDVTDTQYF. The DNA for the CDR3 is TGTGCCTGGATACTAGCGGGGGACGTCACAGATACGCAGTATTTT.

The chain carries TRBV5-4 and TRBJ1-1; D might be TRBD1 (5 bases). V gave up 4 bases and J gave up 5 bases, with 12 bases separating them. CDR1 is SGHNT, CDR2 YYREEE, per germline (reference sequence). This CDR3 has 13 amino acids. The CDR3 reads CASSTSGGTEAFF. The DNA for the CDR3 is TGTGCCAGCAGCACCTCTGGGGGGACTGAAGCTTTCTTT.

The gene calls are TRBV5-4 and TRBJ2-1; 7 bases fit TRBD2. CDR1 and CDR2 from the germline V gene are SGHNT and YYREEE (reference sequence). This CDR3 spans 15 amino acids. V dropped 0 bases and J dropped 7; count of bases not matched to a gene: 7. The CDR3 sequence: CASSLGGGSGNEQFF. The CDR3, as DNA: TGTGCCAGCAGCTTGGGGGGCGGGAGCGGGAATGAGCAGTTCTTC. Complete variable domain (other parts from reference TRBV5-4 and TRBJ2-1): ETGVTQSPTHLIKTRGQQVTLRCSSQSGHNTVSWYQQALGQGPQFIFQYYREEENGRGNFPPRFSGLQFPNYSSELNVNALELDDSALYLCASSLGGGSGNEQFFGPGTRLTVL.

A few counts support this clone. The CDR3 bases are TGTGCCATCAGTGAGCGGGGGGAGCAAGAGACCCAGTACTTC. Translating gives CAISERGEQETQYF. The chain combines TRBV10-3 with TRBJ2-5; TRBD2 matches at 7 bases. Per germline, CDR1 ENHRY and CDR2 SYGVKD. CDR3 length: 14 amino acids. V shed 2 bases, J shed 2 bases, and the junction held 2 bases outside the gene matches.

This sequence joins TRBV6-1 and TRBJ1-1; 7 bases fit TRBD1. The germline gives CDR1 MNHNS, CDR2 SASEGT. The CDR3 runs 14 residues. V lost 7 bases, J lost 1 base, and 6 bases stayed unmatched. CDR3 bases: TGTGCCAGCAAGGTAGGGGGCCCGAACACTGAAGCTTTCTTT. Residues: CASKVGGPNTEAFF.

The chain links TRBV7-9 to TRBJ1-4; D remains ambiguous. Between the trimmed V and J ends, which lost 3 bases and 8 bases, there was a span of 16 bases. This CDR3 has 15 amino acids. Germline V gene sequence: CDR1 SEHNR, CDR2 FQNEAQ (reference sequence). CDR3 coding DNA: TGTGCCAGCAGCTTCCTCATGGCCGCGGGGGAAAAACTGTTTTTT. Its protein is CASSFLMAAGEKLFF.

J is TRBJ2-3 and V is TRBV27, with D hard to call. This CDR3 has 14 residues. Germline assignment: CDR1 MNHEY and CDR2 SMNVEV (reference sequence). Trimming took off 5 bases at V and 2 bases at J, with 11 bases between the two ends. In DNA, the CDR3 is TGTGCCAGCAGTATGTTCTCTTTCACAGATACGCAGTATTTT. It translates to CASSMFSFTDTQYF.

J is TRBJ2-2 and V is TRBV6-4, with D possibly TRBD2 on 6 matching bases. CDR1 and CDR2 (germline): MRHNA, SNTAGT. CDR3 size: 14 residues. V lost 5 bases and J 3 bases, leaving 10 bases between the germline ends. CDR3 amino acids: CASSSGDHTGELFF. The CDR3 nucleotides read TGTGCCAGCAGTTCGGGGGATCACACCGGGGAGCTGTTTTTT.

This chain joins TRBV7-9 and TRBJ2-5; D not certain. The CDR3 loop spans 12 amino acids. The germline V gene encodes CDR1 SEHNR and CDR2 FQNEAQ (reference sequence). Between the trimmed V and J ends, which lost 4 bases and 5 bases, there was a span of 8 bases. DNA for the CDR3: TGTGCCAGCAGCTCCCTGGAGGAGACCCAGTACTTC. Translating gives CASSSLEETQYF.